A single T cell receptor (beta chain) is shown here with its context. Its target is not known. The CDR3 has 12 residues. Trimming took 4 bases from V and 7 from J, leaving 8 bases between them. CDR1 and CDR2 from the germline V gene are SGHNT and YYREEE (reference sequence). From blood CD8+ and CD4+ T cells, the TCR beta chain was sequenced. This sample stems from a study of CD8 T cells in Susac syndrome. Random hexamers served to reverse transcribe about 0.5 to 1 ug RNA. Multiplex immunoSEQ PCR targeted 54 Vbeta and 13 Jbeta TCR beta segments. TCRdb recomputed calls from the immunoSEQ multiplex PCR reads with MiXCR, one row per CDR3 protein. The sample consists of about 120,000 distinct CDR3 sequences, approximately 91% of them appearing once. General study points: Regarding the TCR sequencing and HLA analysis, the study admitted that a relatively small number of individuals were involved.

The TCR comes from a human donor in good health. The V and J genes are TRBV5-4 and TRBJ1-4, with TRBD1 as a possible D gene (6 bases). The specimen sequenced was CD4+ T cells from PBMCs. The CDR3 here is CASSEGGEKLFF. The CDR3, as DNA: TGTGCCAGCAGCGAGGGGGGTGAAAAACTGTTTTTT.